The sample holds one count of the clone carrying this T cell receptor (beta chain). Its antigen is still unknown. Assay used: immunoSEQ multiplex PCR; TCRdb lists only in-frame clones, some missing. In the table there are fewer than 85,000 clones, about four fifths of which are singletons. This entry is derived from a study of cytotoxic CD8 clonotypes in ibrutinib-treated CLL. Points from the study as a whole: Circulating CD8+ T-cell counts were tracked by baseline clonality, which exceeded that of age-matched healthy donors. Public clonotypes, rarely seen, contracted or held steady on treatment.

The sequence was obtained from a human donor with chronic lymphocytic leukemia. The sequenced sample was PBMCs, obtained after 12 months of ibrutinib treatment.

CDR3 DNA: TGTGCTAGTGGGCGCGACACAGATACGCAGTATTTT. Translating gives CASGRDTDTQYF. The V and J genes are TRBV12-5 and TRBJ2-3; D uncertain. Germline V gene sequence: CDR1 LGHNT, CDR2 FRNRAP. The V gene lost 6 bases and the J gene lost 2 bases, with 6 bases spanning the gap. CDR3 length: 12 amino acids.